This T cell receptor (beta chain) was captured by sequencing in a study of blood T cell repertoires in COVID-19. Sequencing was performed with immunoSEQ multiplex PCR; in TCRdb, only in-frame clones are kept and a portion is missing. This sample has under 75,000 clones, with 80% to 90% found just once. The receptor was isolated from a man between 45 and 60 years old with active COVID-19. The sequenced material came from peripheral blood.

This chain's CDR3 is CASSYGGTGGLYEQYF. DNA of the CDR3: TGTGCCAGCAGTTACGGGGGGACAGGGGGCTTGTACGAGCAGTACTTC. J is TRBJ2-7 and V is TRBV6-5, with TRBD1 matching 12 bases. The germline gives CDR1 MNHEY, CDR2 SVGAGI. V shed 2 bases and J 4 bases; nucleotides not matched to a gene: 6. The CDR3 spans 16 residues.